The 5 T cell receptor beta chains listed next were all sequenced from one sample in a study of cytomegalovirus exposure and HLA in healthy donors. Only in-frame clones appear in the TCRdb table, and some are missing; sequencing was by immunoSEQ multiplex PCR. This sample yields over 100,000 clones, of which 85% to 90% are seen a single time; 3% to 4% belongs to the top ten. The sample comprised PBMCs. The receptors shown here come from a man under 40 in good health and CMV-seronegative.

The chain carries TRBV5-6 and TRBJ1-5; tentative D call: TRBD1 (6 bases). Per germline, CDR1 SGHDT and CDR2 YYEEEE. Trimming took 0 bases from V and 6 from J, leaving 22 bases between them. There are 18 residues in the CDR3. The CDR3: CASSLALQGGGVGQPQHF. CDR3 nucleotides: TGTGCCAGCAGCTTGGCCCTCCAGGGAGGGGGGGTTGGTCAGCCCCAGCATTTT.

CDR3 nucleotides: TGTGCTAGTGGTTTGGTACTCGACCGTTCGACTGGGGAGCTGTTTTTT. Amino acid sequence: CASGLVLDRSTGELFF. V gene TRBV12-5 combines with J gene TRBJ2-2; D not certain. CDR1 LGHNT and CDR2 FRNRAP come from the germline V gene. The germline V and J ends were trimmed by 0 bases and 8 bases, with 16 bases remaining between them. The CDR3 runs 16 residues.

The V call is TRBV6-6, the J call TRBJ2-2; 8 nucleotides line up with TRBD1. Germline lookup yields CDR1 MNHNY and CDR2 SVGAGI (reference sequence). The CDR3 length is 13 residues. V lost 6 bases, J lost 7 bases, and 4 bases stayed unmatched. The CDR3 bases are TGTGCCAGCAGGGACAGGGAGAACGGGGAGCTGTTTTTT. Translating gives CASRDRENGELFF.

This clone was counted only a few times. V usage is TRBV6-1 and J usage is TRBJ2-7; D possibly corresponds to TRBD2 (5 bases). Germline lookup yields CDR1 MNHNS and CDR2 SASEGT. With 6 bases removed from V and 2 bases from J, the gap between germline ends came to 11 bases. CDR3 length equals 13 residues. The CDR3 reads CASREPGTYEQYF. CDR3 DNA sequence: TGTGCCAGCAGGGAGCCGGGAACCTACGAGCAGTACTTC.

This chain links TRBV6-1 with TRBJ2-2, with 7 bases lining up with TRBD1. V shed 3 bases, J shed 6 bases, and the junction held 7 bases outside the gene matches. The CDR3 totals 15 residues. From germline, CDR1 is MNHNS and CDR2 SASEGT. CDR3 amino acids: CASSDYRGQSGELFF. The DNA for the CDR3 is TGTGCCAGCAGTGACTATAGGGGGCAGTCCGGGGAGCTGTTTTTT.